Listed here are 24 T cell receptor beta chains from one sample, sequenced in a study of blood T cells in healthy people across ages. Sample-barcoded 5' priming and a J-beta primer mix drove a second PCR of about 7 to 11 cycles. TCRdb reprocessed the 5' RACE reads with MiXCR, giving one entry per CDR3 protein. The table lists 650,000 or so distinct CDR3 sequences, 40% to 65% of them singletons. The sequenced sample consisted of blood. These receptors originate from a woman of 80 years or more in good health.

This clonotype was recorded a few times. The chain combines TRBV7-2 with TRBJ2-2, with TRBD1 matching over 10 bases. V was pared by 5 bases and J by 4 bases, with 13 bases of the junction left unmatched. Germline values: CDR1 SGHTA, CDR2 FQGNSA. This CDR3 spans 18 amino acids. The CDR3 loop is CASSRTRQGADGTGELFF. DNA of the CDR3: TGTGCCAGCAGCCGTACTCGACAGGGGGCTGATGGCACCGGGGAGCTGTTTTTT.

The chain combines TRBV7-3 with TRBJ2-3; the match to TRBD1 covers 7 bases. The CDR3 has 15 residues. CDR1 and CDR2 from the germline V gene are SGHTA and FQGTGA. V dropped 5 bases and J dropped 1; count of bases not matched to a gene: 6. Written as DNA, the CDR3 is TGTGCCAGCAGCGTACAGGGGTGGGGCACAGATACGCAGTATTTT. Its translation is CASSVQGWGTDTQYF.

This chain links TRBV6-1 with TRBJ1-2; D is unresolved. The germline V gene has CDR1 MNHNS and CDR2 SASEGT. This CDR3 has 12 amino acids. Deletions cut 6 bases from V and 10 bases from J, with 15 bases between. DNA of the CDR3: TGTGCCAGCAGGGAACGGGCAGACCACTACACCTTC. It encodes CASRERADHYTF.

The chain couples TRBV7-3 to TRBJ2-2; D is uncertain. Trimming removed 4 bases at V and 0 bases at J, with 9 bases between. The CDR3 consists of 15 residues. Germline CDR1 and CDR2: SGHTA and FQGTGA. DNA for the CDR3: TGTGCCAGCAGCTCCCATCCCGCGAACACCGGGGAGCTGTTTTTT. It yields the protein CASSSHPANTGELFF.

Worth noting for this clonotype: A much larger clone differs from this one at a single base, so this may be a read error. The rearrangement uses TRBV9 and TRBJ2-1; maybe TRBD2 (5 bases). The J call may be in error: the DNA end matches TRBJ2-7 better. The CDR3 sequence is 15 residues long. Germline loops: CDR1 SGDLS, CDR2 YYNGEE. CDR3 in amino acids: CASSPRREPYNEQYF. The CDR3 DNA sequence: TGTGCCAGCAGCCCCCGACGGGAACCCTACAATGAGCAGTACTTC.

V gene TRBV3-1 combines with J gene TRBJ2-4; tentative D call: TRBD2 (5 bases). The end of the DNA is better explained by TRBJ2-7, so the J call may be wrong. Germline V CDR1 and CDR2: LGHDT, YNNKEL (reference sequence). There are 13 residues in the CDR3. CDR3 sequence reads: CASSQVLRAEQYF. As DNA, the CDR3 is TGTGCCAGCAGCCAAGTTTTGAGGGCCGAGCAGTACTTC.

The table lists this clonotype with many counts. This sequence joins TRBV12-3 or TRBV12-4 and TRBJ1-2; D call uncertain. Trimming took 6 bases from V and 8 from J, leaving 16 bases between them. CDR3 length equals 13 residues. This CDR3 reads CASRAASLGGYTF. CDR3 nucleotide sequence: TGTGCCAGCAGGGCAGCCAGCCTCGGGGGCTACACCTTC.

The chain recombines TRBV3-1 with TRBJ1-6, with 10 bases that match TRBD1. Germline loops: CDR1 LGHDT, CDR2 YNNKEL (reference sequence). V trimming: 3 bases; J trimming: 11 bases; junction bases outside the gene matches: 7. The CDR3 extends over 15 amino acids. The CDR3 DNA is TGTGCCAGCAGCCACGGGGACAGGGGTCCTACACCCCTCCACTTT. Its protein is CASSHGDRGPTPLHF.

In this sample, this clonotype turned up once. A much larger clone differs from this one at a single base, so this may be a read error. The J gene is TRBJ2-3, the V gene TRBV5-1; D unclear. From germline, CDR1 is SGHRS and CDR2 YFSETQ. The CDR3 contains 15 residues. V was trimmed by 3 bases and J by 4 bases, leaving 15 bases between them. CDR3 residues: CASSSSAQVPDTQYF. CDR3 nucleotides: TGCGCCAGCAGCTCCTCGGCGCAGGTGCCAGATACGCAGTATTTT.

This clonotype was recorded at least ten times. The chain joins TRBV20-1 to TRBJ2-1, with 7 bases lining up with TRBD2. Per the germline V gene, CDR1 is DFQATT and CDR2 is SNEGSKA (reference sequence). V lost 1 base and J lost 4; bases outside the gene matches: 10. This CDR3 is built from 16 residues. CDR3 DNA sequence: TGCAGTGCTAGAGTCCAACTAGCGCAACGTTACAATGAGCAGTTCTTC. Protein product: CSARVQLAQRYNEQFF.

V usage is TRBV4-3 and J usage is TRBJ2-1, with 7 bases fitting TRBD1. This CDR3 is built from 15 residues. The junction had 5 bases not matched to a gene; V was cut back by 0 bases and J by 6 bases. Germline CDR1 and CDR2: LGHNA and YSLEER. CDR3: CASSQEHRGLNEQFF. CDR3 DNA sequence: TGCGCCAGCAGCCAAGAGCACAGGGGCCTCAATGAGCAGTTCTTC.

This clonotype has a count of ten or more. The chain employs TRBV5-1 and TRBJ1-1; a possible D gene is TRBD1 (5 bases). The CDR3 is 15 residues long. With 0 bases removed from V and 0 bases from J, the gap between germline ends came to 9 bases. CDR1 is SGHRS, CDR2 YFSETQ, per germline. The CDR3 region has the DNA TGCGCCAGCAGCTTGGCGGGGGGGATGAACACTGAAGCTTTCTTT. Encoded protein: CASSLAGGMNTEAFF.

This clonotype was recorded a few times. The chain uses TRBV4-2 and TRBJ2-5; TRBD2 matches at 10 bases. The end of the DNA is better explained by TRBJ2-7, so the J call may be wrong. CDR3 length: 16 amino acids. Germline V gene data show CDR1 as LGHNA and CDR2 as YNFKEQ. CDR3 loop: CASSQGSLAGEGEQYF. Here the CDR3 DNA reads TGTGCCAGCAGCCAAGGGTCCCTAGCGGGAGAAGGCGAGCAGTACTTC.

The chain links TRBV5-5 to TRBJ2-3; D is ambiguous. The V and J ends lost 2 bases and 0 bases respectively, with 13 bases between them. The CDR3 has 16 residues. CDR1 is SGHKS and CDR2 is YYEKEE in the germline V gene (reference sequence). The CDR3: CASSFRLSTSTDTQYF. CDR3 coding DNA: TGTGCCAGCAGCTTTCGTTTATCGACTAGCACAGATACGCAGTATTTT. The whole variable domain, remainder taken from reference TRBV5-5 and TRBJ2-3, is DAGVTQSPTHLIKTRGQQVTLRCSPISGHKSVSWYQQVLGQGPQFIFQYYEKEERGRGNFPDRFSARQFPNYSSELNVNALLLGDSALYLCASSFRLSTSTDTQYFGPGTRLTVL.

This clonotype was picked up one time. This chain links TRBV7-8 with TRBJ2-7; 8 nucleotides align to TRBD1. The CDR3 extends over 15 amino acids. Germline V gene sequence: CDR1 SGHVS, CDR2 FQNEAQ. Trimming cost V 1 base and J 4 bases; bases outside gene matches: 6. The CDR3 DNA reads as TGTGCCAGCAGCTTAGAATCAGGGGGCGAGTACGAGCAGTACTTC. Encoded protein: CASSLESGGEYEQYF.

The CDR3 DNA sequence: TGTGCCAGCAGCGGAGGGGCAGGGGCTGTTTACGAGCAGTACTTC. Amino acids: CASSGGAGAVYEQYF. The chain recombines TRBV11-2 with TRBJ2-7, with D perhaps being TRBD1 or TRBD2 (6 bases each). CDR3 length: 15 residues. V lost 5 bases, J lost 4 bases, and 18 bases lay in between. CDR1 and CDR2 (germline): SGHAT, FQNNGV.

Of note for this clonotype: A read error is possible here, since a much larger clone lies one base away. J is TRBJ1-2 and V is TRBV20-1; D is undetermined. Germline-derived CDR1 and CDR2 are DFQATT and SNEGSKA (reference sequence). This CDR3 is 13 amino acids long. CDR3 DNA sequence: TGCGGTGGTCCGGACGGTTCTAACTATGGCTACACCTTC. The encoded protein is CGGPDGSNYGYTF.

V is TRBV7-9 and J is TRBJ2-3; TRBD2 aligns across 8 bases. V gave up 5 bases and J gave up 4 bases; unmatched junction bases: 14. The germline V gene has CDR1 SEHNR and CDR2 FQNEAQ (reference sequence). The CDR3 contains 17 residues. DNA of the CDR3: TGTGCCAGCAGCCCCCTTGGGGCAGGGACTAGGGCAGATACGCAGTATTTT. It translates to CASSPLGAGTRADTQYF.

As for this clonotype: At one end, the junction sequence differs from germline, possibly due to a read error. The CDR3 DNA is TGTGCTAGCAGTGCGACAGGGATAAACTACGAGCAGTACTTC. Protein: CASSATGINYEQYF. This chain uses TRBV7-7 with TRBJ2-7, with 7 bases matching TRBD1. The germline CDR1 and CDR2 sequences are SSHAT and FNYEAQ (reference sequence). The CDR3 is made up of 14 amino acids. The entire variable domain, with the rest obtained from reference TRBV7-7 and TRBJ2-7, is as follows: GAGVSQSPRYKVTKRGQDVTLRCDPISSHATLYWYQQALGQGPEFLTYFNYEAQPDKSGLPSDRFSAERPEGSISTLTIQRTEQRDSAMYRCASSATGINYEQYFGPGTRLTVT.

This clonotype was counted ten times or more. The V and J genes are TRBV3-1 and TRBJ2-1; D gene uncertain. Between the trimmed V and J ends, which lost 5 bases and 9 bases, there was a span of 8 bases. CDR3 length equals 11 residues. Germline V gene sequence: CDR1 LGHDT, CDR2 YNNKEL (reference sequence). The CDR3 DNA follows: TGTGCCAGCAGCTTGCGTGGTGAGCAGTTCTTC. Its protein product is CASSLRGEQFF.

This rearrangement joins TRBV19 to TRBJ1-6; TRBD1 might be the D (5 bases). Germline V CDR1 and CDR2: LNHDA, SQIVND (reference sequence). V was cut by 5 bases and J by 4 bases, with 12 bases left in between. There are 15 residues in the CDR3. As DNA, the CDR3 is TGTGCCAGTAGTCGCCGGGACGGTTATAATTCACCCCTCCACTTT. Translated: CASSRRDGYNSPLHF.

There are many counts of this clonotype. The chain uses TRBV27 and TRBJ2-7; TRBD2 matches at 10 bases. The length of the CDR3 is 15 residues. J lost 5 bases, V lost 2 bases, and 6 bases had no gene match. The germline CDR1 and CDR2 sequences are MNHEY and SMNVEV (reference sequence). The DNA for the CDR3 is TGTGCCAGCAGTTTACTGGGGACTAGCGCTAACGAGCAGTACTTC. Translating gives CASSLLGTSANEQYF.

This clonotype showed up many times. The chain employs TRBV3-1 and TRBJ2-5, with D possibly matching TRBD2 (6 bases). CDR1 is LGHDT and CDR2 is YNNKEL in the germline V gene (reference sequence). The CDR3 sequence is 15 residues long. V was cut by 1 base and J by 1 base, with 10 bases left in between. The CDR3 DNA reads TGTGCCAGCAGCCAAGGATTAGCGGTCCAAGAGACCCAGTACTTC. It codes for CASSQGLAVQETQYF.

As regards this clonotype: A much larger clone differs from this one at a single base, so this may be a read error. The rearrangement joins TRBV28 to TRBJ2-7; 10 positions match TRBD1. The V gene's germline CDR1 is MDHEN and CDR2 SYDVKM. The CDR3 covers 12 residues. CDR3 in amino acids: CTTWDRGYEQYF. CDR3 coding DNA: TGTACCACCTGGGACAGGGGTTATGAGCAGTACTTC.